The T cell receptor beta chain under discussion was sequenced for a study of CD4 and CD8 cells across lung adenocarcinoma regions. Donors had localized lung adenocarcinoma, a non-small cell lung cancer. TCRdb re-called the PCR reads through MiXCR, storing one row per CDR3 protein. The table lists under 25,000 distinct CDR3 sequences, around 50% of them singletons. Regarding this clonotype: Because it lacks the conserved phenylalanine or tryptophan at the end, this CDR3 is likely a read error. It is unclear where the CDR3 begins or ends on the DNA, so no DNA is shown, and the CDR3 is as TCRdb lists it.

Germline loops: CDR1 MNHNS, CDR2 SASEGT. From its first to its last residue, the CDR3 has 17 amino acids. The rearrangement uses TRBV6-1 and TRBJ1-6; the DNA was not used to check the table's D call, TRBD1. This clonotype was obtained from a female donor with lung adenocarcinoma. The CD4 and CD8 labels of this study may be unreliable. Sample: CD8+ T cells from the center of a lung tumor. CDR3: CASSEAVPGTANSPPHS.